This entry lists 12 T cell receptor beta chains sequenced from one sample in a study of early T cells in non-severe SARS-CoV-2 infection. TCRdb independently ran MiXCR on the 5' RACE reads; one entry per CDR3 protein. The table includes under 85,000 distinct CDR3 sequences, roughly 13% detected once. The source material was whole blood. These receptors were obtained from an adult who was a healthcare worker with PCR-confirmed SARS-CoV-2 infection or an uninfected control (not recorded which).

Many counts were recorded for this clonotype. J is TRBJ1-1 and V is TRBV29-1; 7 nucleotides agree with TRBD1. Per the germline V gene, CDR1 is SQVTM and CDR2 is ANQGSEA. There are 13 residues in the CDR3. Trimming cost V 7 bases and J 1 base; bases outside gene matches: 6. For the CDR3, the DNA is TGCAGCGCCGAGCACAGGGGGAACACTGAAGCTTTCTTT. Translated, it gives CSAEHRGNTEAFF.

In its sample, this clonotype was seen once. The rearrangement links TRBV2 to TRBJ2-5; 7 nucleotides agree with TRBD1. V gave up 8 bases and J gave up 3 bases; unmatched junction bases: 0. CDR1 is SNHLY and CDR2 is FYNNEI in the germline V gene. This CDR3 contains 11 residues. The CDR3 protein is CASGQEETQYF. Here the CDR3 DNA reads TGTGCCAGCGGACAGGAAGAGACCCAGTACTTC. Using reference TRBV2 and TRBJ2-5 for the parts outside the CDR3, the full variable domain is EPEVTQTPSHQVTQMGQEVILRCVPISNHLYFYWYRQILGQKVEFLVSFYNNEISEKSEIFDDQFSVERPDGSNFTLKIRSTKLEDSAMYFCASGQEETQYFGPGTRLLVL.

The CDR3 loop is CASSLRWGSTDTQYF. CDR3 nucleotide sequence: TGTGCCAGCAGCTTGAGGTGGGGGAGCACAGATACGCAGTATTTT. This chain joins TRBV5-4 and TRBJ2-3, with D tentatively TRBD1 or TRBD2 (5 bases each). CDR3 length equals 15 residues. Trimming removed 1 base at V and 0 bases at J, with 9 bases between. CDR1 is SGHNT, CDR2 YYREEE, per germline (reference sequence).

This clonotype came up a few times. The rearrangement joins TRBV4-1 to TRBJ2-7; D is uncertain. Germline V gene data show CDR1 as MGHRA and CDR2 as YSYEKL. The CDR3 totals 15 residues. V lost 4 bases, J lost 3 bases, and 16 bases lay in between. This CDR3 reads CASSPLTTEFYEQYF. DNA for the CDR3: TGCGCCAGCAGCCCCCTTACTACAGAATTCTACGAGCAGTACTTC.

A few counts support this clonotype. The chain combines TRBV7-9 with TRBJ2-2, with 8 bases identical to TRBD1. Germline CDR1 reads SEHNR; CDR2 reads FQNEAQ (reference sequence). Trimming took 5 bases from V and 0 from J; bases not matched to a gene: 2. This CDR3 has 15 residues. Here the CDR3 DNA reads TGTGCCAGCAGCCGACAGGGGCCGAACACCGGGGAGCTGTTTTTT. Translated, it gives CASSRQGPNTGELFF. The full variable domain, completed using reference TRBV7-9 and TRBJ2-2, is DTGVSQNPRHKITKRGQNVTFRCDPISEHNRLYWYRQTLGQGPEFLTYFQNEAQLEKSRLLSDRFSAERPKGSFSTLEIQRTEQGDSAMYLCASSRQGPNTGELFFGEGSRLTVL.

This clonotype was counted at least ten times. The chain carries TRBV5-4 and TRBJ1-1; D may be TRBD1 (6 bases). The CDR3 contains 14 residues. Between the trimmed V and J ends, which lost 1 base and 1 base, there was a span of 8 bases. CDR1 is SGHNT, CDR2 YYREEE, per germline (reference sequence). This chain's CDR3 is CASSLPTGNTEAFF. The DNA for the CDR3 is TGTGCCAGCAGCTTGCCGACAGGGAACACTGAAGCTTTCTTT.

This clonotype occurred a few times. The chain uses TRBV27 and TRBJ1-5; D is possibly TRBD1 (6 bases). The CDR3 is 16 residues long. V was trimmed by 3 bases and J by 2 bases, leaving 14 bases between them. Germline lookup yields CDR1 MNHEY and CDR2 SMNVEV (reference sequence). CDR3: CASSLGGRLGNQPQHF. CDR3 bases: TGTGCCAGCAGTTTGGGGGGGCGGTTAGGCAATCAGCCCCAGCATTTT.

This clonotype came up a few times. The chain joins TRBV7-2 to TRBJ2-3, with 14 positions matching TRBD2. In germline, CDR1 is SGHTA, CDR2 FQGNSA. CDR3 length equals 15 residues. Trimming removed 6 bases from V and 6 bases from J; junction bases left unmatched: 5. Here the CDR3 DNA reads TGTGCCAGCAGACGACTAGCGGGGGGGAGCGATACGCAGTATTTT. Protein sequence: CASRRLAGGSDTQYF.

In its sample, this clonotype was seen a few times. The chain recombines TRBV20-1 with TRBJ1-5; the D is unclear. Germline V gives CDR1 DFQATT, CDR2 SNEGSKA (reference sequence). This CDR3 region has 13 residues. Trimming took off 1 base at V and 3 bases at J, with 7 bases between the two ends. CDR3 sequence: CSARAGYNQPQHF. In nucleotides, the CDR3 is TGCAGTGCTAGAGCGGGGTACAATCAGCCCCAGCATTTT.

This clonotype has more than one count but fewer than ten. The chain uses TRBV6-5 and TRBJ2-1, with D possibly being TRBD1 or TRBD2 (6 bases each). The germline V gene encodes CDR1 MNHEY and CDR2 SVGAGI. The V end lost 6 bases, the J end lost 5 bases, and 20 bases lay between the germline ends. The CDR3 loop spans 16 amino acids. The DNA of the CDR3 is TGTGCCAGCAGCAGTCTCGGGGGCACACCACACAATGAGCAGTTCTTC. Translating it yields CASSSLGGTPHNEQFF.

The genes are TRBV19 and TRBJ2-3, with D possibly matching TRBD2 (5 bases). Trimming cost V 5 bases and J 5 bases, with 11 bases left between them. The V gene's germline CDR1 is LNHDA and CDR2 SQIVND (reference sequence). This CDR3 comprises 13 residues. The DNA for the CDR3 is TGTGCCAGTAGTGCCCGGGGTGAAGATACGCAGTATTTT. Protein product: CASSARGEDTQYF.

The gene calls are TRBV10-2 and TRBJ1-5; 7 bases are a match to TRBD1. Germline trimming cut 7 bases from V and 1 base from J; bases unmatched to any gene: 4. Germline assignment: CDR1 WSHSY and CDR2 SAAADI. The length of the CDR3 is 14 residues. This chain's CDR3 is CASNPTGSNQPQHF. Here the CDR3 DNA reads TGCGCCAGCAACCCGACAGGGAGCAATCAGCCCCAGCATTTT.